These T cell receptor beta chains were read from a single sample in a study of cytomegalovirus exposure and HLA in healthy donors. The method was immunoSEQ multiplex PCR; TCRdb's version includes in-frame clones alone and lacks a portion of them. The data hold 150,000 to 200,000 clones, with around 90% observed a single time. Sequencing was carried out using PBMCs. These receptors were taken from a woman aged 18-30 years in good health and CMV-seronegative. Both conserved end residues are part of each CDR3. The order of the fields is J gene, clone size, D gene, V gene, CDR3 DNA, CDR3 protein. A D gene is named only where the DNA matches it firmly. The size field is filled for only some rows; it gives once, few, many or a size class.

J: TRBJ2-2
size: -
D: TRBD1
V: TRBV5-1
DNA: TGCGCCAGCAGCTTGGGCGCCGGGACAGTTAACACCGGGGAGCTGTTTTTT
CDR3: CASSLGAGTVNTGELFF

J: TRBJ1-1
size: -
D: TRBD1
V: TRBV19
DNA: TGTGCCAGTAGTCCGACAGGGAGGCGACAGGGGAAGACTGAAGCTTTCTTT
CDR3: CASSPTGRRQGKTEAFF

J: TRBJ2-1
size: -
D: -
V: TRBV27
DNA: TGTGCCAGCAGTTACAGGGCCCTATACAATGAGCAGTTCTTC
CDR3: CASSYRALYNEQFF

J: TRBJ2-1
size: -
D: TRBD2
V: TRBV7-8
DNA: TGTGCCAGCAACCCCCGGACTAGCGGAGACGACAATGAGCAGTTCTTC
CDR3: CASNPRTSGDDNEQFF

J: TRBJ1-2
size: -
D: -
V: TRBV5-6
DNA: TGTGCCAGCAGCTTGGGTCCGGCGGTCTATGGCTACACCTTC
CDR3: CASSLGPAVYGYTF

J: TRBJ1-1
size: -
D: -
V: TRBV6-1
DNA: TGTGCCAGCAGATTGCAGTCTACTGAAGCTTTCTTT
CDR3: CASRLQSTEAFF

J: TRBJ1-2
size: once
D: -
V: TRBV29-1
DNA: TGCAGCGTTGAGGCAGCGCCGTATGGCTACACCTTC
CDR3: CSVEAAPYGYTF

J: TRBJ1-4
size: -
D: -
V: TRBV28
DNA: TGTGCCAGCAGTCCTGGCTGGGGGGGGCTTAATGAAAAACTGTTTTTT
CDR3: CASSPGWGGLNEKLFF

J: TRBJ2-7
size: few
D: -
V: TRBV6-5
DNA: TGTGCCAGCAGTTACCTCGGCAGGGACGAGCAGTACTTC
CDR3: CASSYLGRDEQYF

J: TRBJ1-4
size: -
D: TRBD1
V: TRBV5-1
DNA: TGCGCCAGCAGGCCGGGACAGGGAGCAACTAATGAAAAACTGTTTTTT
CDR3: CASRPGQGATNEKLFF

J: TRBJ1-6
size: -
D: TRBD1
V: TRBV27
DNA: TGTGCCAGCAGTTTGGGGACAGGAGGTAATTCACCCCTCCACTTT
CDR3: CASSLGTGGNSPLHF

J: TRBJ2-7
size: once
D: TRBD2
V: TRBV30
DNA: TGTGCCTGGAGTGCCCAGGGAGGGTTTTATGAGCAGTACTTC
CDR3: CAWSAQGGFYEQYF

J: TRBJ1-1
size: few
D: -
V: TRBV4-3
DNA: TGCGCCAGCAGCGTTAGTCAGGGCGACACTGAAGCTTTCTTT
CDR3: CASSVSQGDTEAFF

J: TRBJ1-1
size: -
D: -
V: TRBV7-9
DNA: TGTGCCAGCAGCTTACTCTATTCCGGCGGCACTGAAGCTTTCTTT
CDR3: CASSLLYSGGTEAFF

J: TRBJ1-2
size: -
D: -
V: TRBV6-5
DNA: TGTGCCAGCAGTTACTCGGCAGGGGCCTATGGCTACACCTTC
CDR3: CASSYSAGAYGYTF

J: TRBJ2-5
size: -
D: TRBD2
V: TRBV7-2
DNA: TGTGCCAGCAGCTTAGTCTGGGGACTAGCGGGGGGCGGGGAGACCCAGTACTTC
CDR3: CASSLVWGLAGGGETQYF

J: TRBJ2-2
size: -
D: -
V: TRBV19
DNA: TGTGCCAGTAGTAAGACAGGTCCCGGGGAGCTGTTTTTT
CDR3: CASSKTGPGELFF

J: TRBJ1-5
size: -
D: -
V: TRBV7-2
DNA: TGTGCCAGCAGCCAGAATCAGGGTGCGAGCAATCAGCCCCAGCATTTT
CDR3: CASSQNQGASNQPQHF